This passage covers 16 T cell receptor beta chains from one sample sequenced in a study of blood T cell repertoires in COVID-19. Clones were sequenced by immunoSEQ multiplex PCR, and TCRdb holds only the in-frame ones, with some missing. This table has more than 35,000 clones, approximately 90% appearing once. Material: peripheral blood. These receptors were obtained from a human donor in a cohort sampled during active COVID-19.

The chain couples TRBV10-1 to TRBJ2-1; 9 nucleotides agree with TRBD1. J lost 9 bases, V lost 6 bases, and 6 bases had no gene match. The CDR3 is 13 residues long. CDR1 and CDR2 from the germline V gene are WNHNN and SYGVQD (reference sequence). CDR3 nucleotides: TGCGCCAGCAGCAAACAGGGGGCGGCTGAGCAGTTCTTC. Amino acids: CASSKQGAAEQFF.

The chain carries TRBV27 and TRBJ1-5; weak D call: TRBD1 (6 bases). Per germline, CDR1 MNHEY and CDR2 SMNVEV (reference sequence). Trimming took 5 bases from V and 4 from J, leaving 12 bases between them. The CDR3 totals 14 residues. CDR3 region: CASSPQQGNQPQHF. The CDR3 coding sequence is TGTGCCAGCAGTCCGCAACAGGGTAATCAGCCCCAGCATTTT.

This clone has just one count. This chain uses TRBV6-4 with TRBJ1-1; D unresolved. This CDR3 has 13 amino acids. In germline, CDR1 is MRHNA, CDR2 SNTAGT. V was clipped by 3 bases and J by 8 bases, with 13 bases between them. This CDR3 reads CASSDPSGREAFF. Here the CDR3 DNA reads TGTGCCAGCAGTGATCCTAGCGGACGGGAAGCTTTCTTT.

The rearrangement uses TRBV18 and TRBJ2-1; the match to TRBD1 covers 7 bases. Germline assignment: CDR1 KGHSH and CDR2 LQKENI. The ends lost 1 base at V and 0 bases at J; junction bases unmatched: 6. The CDR3 extends over 17 amino acids. DNA for the CDR3: TGTGCCAGCTCACCACAGTCGACAGGGCTCTCCTACAATGAGCAGTTCTTC. This gives the protein CASSPQSTGLSYNEQFF.

The V gene is TRBV28, the J gene TRBJ1-1; 9 bases map to TRBD1. The ends lost 8 bases at V and 5 bases at J; junction bases unmatched: 9. CDR3 size: 14 residues. CDR1 is MDHEN, CDR2 SYDVKM, per germline. CDR3 DNA: TGTGCCAGCTGGACACAGGGGGCGAGGACTGAAGCTTTCTTT. This codes for CASWTQGARTEAFF.

This chain links TRBV30 with TRBJ2-7; 9 bases line up with TRBD1. The junction had 3 bases not matched to a gene; V was cut back by 8 bases and J by 1 base. Germline V gives CDR1 GTSNPN, CDR2 SVGIG (reference sequence). The CDR3 covers 12 residues. The CDR3 protein is CAGGQGSYEQYF. The CDR3 DNA reads TGTGCCGGCGGACAGGGGTCCTACGAGCAGTACTTC.

J is TRBJ2-7 and V is TRBV28, with D perhaps TRBD1 (7 bases). V was clipped by 5 bases and J by 3 bases, with 14 bases between them. Looked up from germline, CDR1 is MDHEN and CDR2 is SYDVKM. CDR3 length equals 14 residues. This chain's CDR3 is CASSPGGTLYEQYF. CDR3 nucleotide sequence: TGTGCCAGCAGTCCAGGGGGGACCCTCTACGAGCAGTACTTC.

V usage is TRBV3-1 (or the pseudogene TRBV3-2) and J usage is TRBJ2-3, with 8 bases that match TRBD2. The trim removed 5 bases at V and 0 bases at J, leaving 4 bases unmatched. Germline CDR1 reads LGHDT; CDR2 reads YNNKEL (reference sequence). The CDR3 is made up of 15 amino acids. The CDR3 bases are TGTGCCAGCAGCTACATAGCGGGAAGCACAGATACGCAGTATTTT. It translates to CASSYIAGSTDTQYF.

This clone was seen only a few times. J is TRBJ1-5 and V is TRBV7-2; TRBD1 might be the D (6 bases). From germline, CDR1 is SGHTA and CDR2 FQGNSA. V lost 0 bases and J 7 bases, leaving 10 bases between the germline ends. The CDR3 spans 14 residues. This CDR3 reads CASSLAQGMQPQHF. The CDR3 DNA follows: TGTGCCAGCAGCTTAGCGCAGGGGATGCAGCCCCAGCATTTT.

The chain uses TRBV2 and TRBJ1-1, with D tentatively TRBD1 (6 bases). Germline CDR1 reads SNHLY; CDR2 reads FYNNEI. The CDR3 runs to 15 residues. V lost 8 bases and J 0 bases, leaving 16 bases between the germline ends. CDR3 in DNA: TGTGCCAGCCGTCTCCGGGACACTTTGAACACTGAAGCTTTCTTT. Translated: CASRLRDTLNTEAFF.

The rearrangement joins TRBV5-1 to TRBJ2-3; the match to TRBD1 covers 7 bases. The CDR3 length is 15 residues. The germline V gene has CDR1 SGHRS and CDR2 YFSETQ. J lost 1 base, V lost 7 bases, and 9 bases had no gene match. The CDR3 nucleotides are TGCGCCAGCCAAGAGGGGGCGAAGGGCACAGATACGCAGTATTTT. Protein sequence: CASQEGAKGTDTQYF.

The V and J genes are TRBV28 and TRBJ1-1; D not certain. V was trimmed by 6 bases and J by 3 bases, leaving 11 bases between them. The CDR3 extends over 13 amino acids. The germline V gene encodes CDR1 MDHEN and CDR2 SYDVKM. The CDR3 DNA reads as TGTGCCAGCAGCCTTTCGGTGGACACTGAAGCTTTCTTT. It specifies CASSLSVDTEAFF.

The chain combines TRBV7-2 with TRBJ1-1; weak D call: TRBD1 (5 bases). Looked up from germline, CDR1 is SGHTA and CDR2 is FQGNSA. With 6 bases removed from V and 4 bases from J, the gap between germline ends came to 12 bases. The CDR3 consists of 13 residues. CDR3 in amino acids: CASSRQSGTEAFF. The CDR3 bases are TGTGCCAGCAGTAGACAGAGTGGCACTGAAGCTTTCTTT.

The chain joins TRBV6-1 to TRBJ2-7; possible D gene TRBD2, 5 bases. V lost 3 bases and J 7 bases, leaving 7 bases between the germline ends. Germline V gene sequence: CDR1 MNHNS, CDR2 SASEGT. The CDR3 is 11 residues long. In nucleotides, the CDR3 is TGTGCCAGCAGTGAGCGGAGGGAGCAGTACTTC. Translating it yields CASSERREQYF.

The rearrangement joins TRBV5-1 to TRBJ2-7, with unresolved D. CDR1 and CDR2 from the germline V gene are SGHRS and YFSETQ. V was pared by 4 bases and J by 4 bases, with 9 bases between. The CDR3 has 12 residues. This CDR3 reads CASSGSKYEQYF. The CDR3 DNA is TGCGCCAGCAGCGGCAGTAAATACGAGCAGTACTTC.

The chain combines TRBV7-3 with TRBJ2-7, with 9 bases that match TRBD2. Germline CDR1 SGHTA, CDR2 FQGTGA. The V segment lost 5 bases and the J segment 3 bases; nucleotides outside the gene matches: 11. The CDR3 contains 16 residues. CDR3 residues: CASSPQPGLARYEQYF. CDR3 coding DNA: TGTGCCAGCAGCCCCCAGCCGGGACTAGCACGCTACGAGCAGTACTTC.